These 21 T cell receptor beta chains originate from one sample sequenced in a study of Graves' ophthalmopathy and Graves' hyperthyroidism. Investigators amplified TCR beta CDR3 regions from RNA transcripts. Second-round multiplex PCR came after a first-round RT-PCR that employed HTBI primers. Each CDR3 protein is one row after TCRdb ran MiXCR on the multiplex PCR reads. The table shows over a million distinct CDR3 sequences, with about 40% occurring only once. The sequenced sample was peripheral blood or thyroid tissue (not recorded which). The receptor source for this set is an adult man with Graves' hyperthyroidism.

V usage is TRBV7-3 and J usage is TRBJ1-6, with D hard to call. Germline V gene data show CDR1 as SGHTA and CDR2 as FQGTGA. V lost 0 bases and J lost 9, with 9 bases in between. This CDR3 comprises 14 residues. For the CDR3, the DNA is TGTGCCAGCAGCTTAACCAACTGGGGTTCACCCCTCCACTTT. Protein: CASSLTNWGSPLHF.

There are many counts of this clonotype. The chain links TRBV19 to TRBJ2-7, with 8 bases identical to TRBD2. The CDR3 is 15 amino acids. With 3 bases clipped from V and 2 bases from J, the junction kept 6 bases outside the gene matches. Germline-derived CDR1 and CDR2 are LNHDA and SQIVND (reference sequence). The CDR3 region has the DNA TGTGCCAGTAGTATCGGAGCGGGAGAGACCTACGAGCAGTACTTC. Amino acid sequence: CASSIGAGETYEQYF. Combining the CDR3 with reference TRBV19 and TRBJ2-7 gives the whole variable domain DGGITQSPKYLFRKEGQNVTLSCEQNLNHDAMYWYRQDPGQGLRLIYYSQIVNDFQKGDIAEGYSVSREKKESFPLTVTSAQKNPTAFYLCASSIGAGETYEQYFGPGTRLTVT.

This clonotype was counted between two and nine times. This sequence joins TRBV6-2 or TRBV6-3 and TRBJ2-2; TRBD2 aligns across 13 bases. The CDR3 extends over 15 amino acids. Trimming cost V 8 bases and J 8 bases; bases outside gene matches: 8. Germline CDR1 MNHEY, CDR2 SVGEGT. CDR3 nucleotide sequence: TGTGCCAGCGAACTAGCGGGAGGGCCAACAGGGGAGCTGTTTTTT. It specifies CASELAGGPTGELFF.

Details on this clonotype: A single base separates this from a much larger clone, so it may be a read error. The V call is TRBV20-1, the J call TRBJ2-5; TRBD2 might be the D (6 bases). Trimming pared 0 bases from V and 5 bases from J, leaving 22 bases between. The germline gives CDR1 DFQATT, CDR2 SNEGSKA (reference sequence). This CDR3 region has 17 residues. The CDR3 loop reads CSARDFLSGRMGETQYF. In nucleotides, the CDR3 is TGCAGTGCTAGAGATTTTCTCTCGGGGAGGATGGGGGAGACCCAGTACTTC.

This clonotype was observed many times. The chain recombines TRBV2 with TRBJ1-3; possible D gene TRBD1, 6 bases. Germline V gives CDR1 SNHLY, CDR2 FYNNEI. V dropped 6 bases and J dropped 1 base, with 10 bases sitting between them. The CDR3 is 14 amino acids. CDR3 loop: CASSEQGSGNTIYF. The CDR3 DNA reads as TGTGCCAGCAGCGAACAGGGTTCTGGAAACACCATATATTTT.

This clonotype was seen many times. This chain links TRBV5-1 with TRBJ2-5; TRBD2 matches 7 bases. V lost 4 bases, J lost 2 bases, and 5 bases stayed unmatched. The CDR3 consists of 14 residues. Per germline, CDR1 SGHRS and CDR2 YFSETQ. CDR3 sequence (DNA): TGCGCCAGCAGCAGTGGGACTACACAAGAGACCCAGTACTTC. Its translation: CASSSGTTQETQYF.

This clonotype was recorded many times. This chain links TRBV7-2 with TRBJ2-5; TRBD2 is a possible D gene (5 bases). Trimming cost V 5 bases and J 5 bases, with 12 bases left between them. CDR1 is SGHTA, CDR2 FQGNSA, per germline. The CDR3 sequence is 13 residues long. CDR3 sequence reads: CASSMEVLETQYF. CDR3 DNA sequence: TGTGCCAGCAGCATGGAGGTTCTGGAGACCCAGTACTTC.

This clonotype was recorded many times. The chain couples TRBV2 to TRBJ2-5; D is perhaps TRBD1 or TRBD2 (5 bases each). This CDR3 has 13 residues. V was trimmed by 4 bases and J by 7 bases, leaving 13 bases between them. CDR1 is SNHLY, CDR2 FYNNEI, per germline. The CDR3 loop is CASSASRDGTQYF. In DNA, the CDR3 is TGTGCCAGCAGTGCCTCCCGGGACGGGACCCAGTACTTC.

This clonotype was detected only once. A much larger clone lies one base from this, so it may be a read error. Since no conserved phenylalanine or tryptophan closes the CDR3, a read error is the likely cause. The chain recombines TRBV2 with TRBJ2-2; a possible D gene is TRBD1 (6 bases). Trimming stripped 4 bases from V and 4 bases from J, with 10 bases between. Germline CDR1 reads SNHLY; CDR2 reads FYNNEI. CDR3 size: 14 residues. The CDR3 nucleotides read TGTGCCAGCAGTGCACAGGGTTCCACCGGGGAGCTGTTTATT. Residues: CASSAQGSTGELFI.

This clonotype was seen a few times. J is TRBJ2-7 and V is TRBV9, with D possibly matching TRBD1 (6 bases). Germline V gives CDR1 SGDLS, CDR2 YYNGEE. The V and J ends lost 3 bases and 5 bases respectively, with 18 bases between them. The CDR3 loop spans 15 amino acids. The CDR3 sequence is CASSASGGPGHEQYF. DNA for the CDR3: TGTGCCAGCAGCGCGAGTGGGGGCCCCGGCCACGAGCAGTACTTC.

This clonotype showed up just a few times. The V call is TRBV14, the J call TRBJ2-2; TRBD2 might be the D (5 bases). Per germline, CDR1 SGHDN and CDR2 FVKESK. V was pared by 2 bases and J by 3 bases, with 19 bases between. This CDR3 is built from 18 residues. In DNA, the CDR3 is TGTGCCAGCAGCCAACCTTTAGCAGCCGGGATAGACACCGGGGAGCTGTTTTTT. It encodes CASSQPLAAGIDTGELFF.

The chain carries TRBV3-1 and TRBJ1-1; D gene unclear. The germline V gene encodes CDR1 LGHDT and CDR2 YNNKEL (reference sequence). This CDR3 spans 15 amino acids. Trimming cost V 4 bases and J 1 base, with 13 bases left between them. CDR3: CASSPLSTSNTEAFF. DNA of the CDR3: TGTGCCAGCAGCCCACTCAGCACTTCGAACACTGAAGCTTTCTTT.

The chain is built from TRBV10-3 and TRBJ1-5, with 7 positions matching TRBD1. After removal of 5 bases from V and 1 base from J, the junction contained 5 bases not matched to a gene. The germline V gene has CDR1 ENHRY and CDR2 SYGVKD. The CDR3 sequence is 15 residues long. The CDR3 region has the DNA TGTGCCATCAGTTCAGGGGGAAGGAGCAATCAGCCCCAGCATTTT. Its translation: CAISSGGRSNQPQHF.

This clonotype was observed a handful of times. The chain links TRBV6-5 to TRBJ1-5, with D tentatively TRBD1 (5 bases). Germline CDR1 reads MNHEY; CDR2 reads SVGAGI. CDR3 length equals 14 residues. Trimming pared 5 bases from V and 5 bases from J, leaving 13 bases between. The CDR3 spells CASSGAGSHQPQHF. As DNA, the CDR3 is TGTGCCAGCAGTGGGGCGGGGAGCCATCAGCCCCAGCATTTT.

The gene calls are TRBV29-1 and TRBJ2-7; 7 bases match TRBD1. Looked up from germline, CDR1 is SQVTM and CDR2 is ANQGSEA. The ends lost 5 bases at V and 0 bases at J; junction bases unmatched: 7. The CDR3 contains 14 residues. The DNA for the CDR3 is TGCAGCGTTCGGGACAGAGGCGCCTCCTACGAGCAGTACTTC. It yields the protein CSVRDRGASYEQYF.

This rearrangement joins TRBV19 to TRBJ2-2; 7 bases fit TRBD1. Germline assignment: CDR1 LNHDA and CDR2 SQIVND (reference sequence). With V trimmed by 5 bases and J by 6 bases, 9 bases remained unmatched. The CDR3 is 15 residues long. This CDR3 reads CASSSNDRDAGELFF. In DNA form, the CDR3 reads TGTGCCAGTAGTTCGAATGACAGGGACGCCGGGGAGCTGTTTTTT.

The rearrangement uses TRBV9 and TRBJ1-6, with D maybe TRBD1 (5 bases). This CDR3 has 15 residues. CDR1 and CDR2 (germline): SGDLS, YYNGEE. V was pared by 0 bases and J by 5 bases, with 9 bases between. The DNA of the CDR3 is TGTGCCAGCAGCGTAGAGGTCAGGGATAATTCACCCCTCCACTTT. It yields the protein CASSVEVRDNSPLHF.

This clonotype occurred a few times. This chain uses TRBV12-3 or TRBV12-4 with TRBJ2-5; 9 positions agree with TRBD1. Losses at the gene ends were 6 bases for V and 5 bases for J; bases not matched to a gene: 16. There are 17 residues in the CDR3. CDR3 amino acids: CASRRVSGTGSRETQYF. DNA for the CDR3: TGTGCCAGCAGAAGGGTCTCTGGGACAGGGTCGAGGGAGACCCAGTACTTC.

The CDR3 DNA is TGCAGCGTTGAAGGGCAGGACAGGTGGAACACTGAAGCTTTCTTT. It translates to CSVEGQDRWNTEAFF. V gene TRBV29-1 combines with J gene TRBJ1-1; 7 bases are shared with TRBD1. CDR1 is SQVTM, CDR2 ANQGSEA, per germline. The CDR3 consists of 15 residues. J was trimmed by 1 base and V by 1 base; bases with no gene match: 6.

In this sample, this clonotype turned up a few times. This chain connects TRBV3-1 to TRBJ1-6; weak D call: TRBD1 (5 bases). Germline V gives CDR1 LGHDT, CDR2 YNNKEL (reference sequence). The V gene lost 8 bases and the J gene lost 10 bases, with 21 bases spanning the gap. The CDR3 length is 15 residues. CDR3 in amino acids: CASRKNPGQRSPLHF. The CDR3, as DNA: TGTGCCAGCCGCAAAAACCCGGGGCAGCGGTCACCCCTCCACTTT.

On this clonotype itself: One end of the junction varies from germline; a read error may be responsible. The chain uses TRBV30 and TRBJ1-1, with D possibly being TRBD1 (5 bases). The CDR3 has 14 residues. CDR1 is GTSNPN and CDR2 is SVGIG in the germline V gene (reference sequence). CDR3 nucleotides: TGTGCCTGGAGGCAACGACAGTTGAAGACTGAAGCTTTCTTT. Residues: CAWRQRQLKTEAFF.